The 4 T cell receptor beta chains below come from one sample, sequenced in a study of blood T cell repertoires in COVID-19. Data came from immunoSEQ multiplex PCR; TCRdb stores just in-frame clones and leaves some out. The table shows tens of thousands of clones, with roughly 91% occurring only once. The specimen sequenced was peripheral blood. These receptors came from a human donor in a cohort sampled during active COVID-19. The donor label of this sample is uncertain.

The rearrangement joins TRBV7-3 to TRBJ2-3; D may be TRBD1 (5 bases). CDR3 length: 16 residues. V gave up 1 base and J gave up 4 bases, with 15 bases separating them. The V gene's germline CDR1 is SGHTA and CDR2 FQGTGA. The CDR3 nucleotides read TGTGCCAGCAGCTTAAGAGTAGGGGCGGCGGCAGATACGCAGTATTTT. This gives the protein CASSLRVGAAADTQYF.

The chain recombines TRBV3-1 (or the pseudogene TRBV3-2) with TRBJ2-7; 7 bases are a match to TRBD1. Germline CDR1 LGHDT, CDR2 YNNKEL (reference sequence). The CDR3 has 13 residues. J lost 3 bases, V lost 3 bases, and 2 bases had no gene match. CDR3 residues: CASSHGQVYEQYF. The CDR3 nucleotides read TGTGCCAGCAGCCATGGACAGGTCTACGAGCAGTACTTC.

This chain connects TRBV3-1 (or the pseudogene TRBV3-2) to TRBJ2-7, with a tentative D call TRBD1 (5 bases). The V and J ends lost 1 base and 2 bases respectively, with 15 bases between them. The length of the CDR3 is 16 residues. Germline CDR1 LGHDT, CDR2 YNNKEL (reference sequence). CDR3 DNA: TGTGCCAGCAGCCAAGCTGTATCCAGGACACCCTACGAGCAGTACTTC. Translating gives CASSQAVSRTPYEQYF.

The chain employs TRBV24-1 and TRBJ2-3; TRBD2 might be the D (6 bases). Germline values: CDR1 KGHDR, CDR2 SFDVKD. The CDR3 is made up of 17 amino acids. Trimming removed 4 bases from V and 8 bases from J, with 24 bases in between. CDR3 residues: CATSEPRGGLYGGTQYF. The CDR3 DNA is TGTGCCACCAGTGAGCCCCGGGGCGGGCTCTACGGGGGTACGCAGTATTTT.